This T cell receptor (beta chain) was observed in a study of cytomegalovirus exposure and HLA in healthy donors. The germline CDR1 and CDR2 sequences are SGHNT and YYREEE (reference sequence). The CDR3 spans 12 residues. Trimming stripped 3 bases from V and 0 bases from J, with 4 bases between. PCR primers comprised 60 Vbeta and 13 Jbeta primers. Using immunoSEQ multiplex PCR, the repertoire was profiled, and TCRdb retains in-frame clones only, with some absent. The table records roughly 290,000 clones, roughly 89% of them present only once. V and J are TRBV5-4 and TRBJ2-7; D gene uncertain. The TCR was taken from a woman younger than 30 in good health and CMV-seronegative. Sequencing was done on a sample of PBMCs. The CDR3 loop is CASSSISYEQYF. CDR3 nucleotide sequence: TGTGCCAGCAGCTCCATCTCCTACGAGCAGTACTTC. The whole variable domain, filled in from reference TRBV5-4 and TRBJ2-7, reads ETGVTQSPTHLIKTRGQQVTLRCSSQSGHNTVSWYQQALGQGPQFIFQYYREEENGRGNFPPRFSGLQFPNYSSELNVNALELDDSALYLCASSSISYEQYFGPGTRLTVT.